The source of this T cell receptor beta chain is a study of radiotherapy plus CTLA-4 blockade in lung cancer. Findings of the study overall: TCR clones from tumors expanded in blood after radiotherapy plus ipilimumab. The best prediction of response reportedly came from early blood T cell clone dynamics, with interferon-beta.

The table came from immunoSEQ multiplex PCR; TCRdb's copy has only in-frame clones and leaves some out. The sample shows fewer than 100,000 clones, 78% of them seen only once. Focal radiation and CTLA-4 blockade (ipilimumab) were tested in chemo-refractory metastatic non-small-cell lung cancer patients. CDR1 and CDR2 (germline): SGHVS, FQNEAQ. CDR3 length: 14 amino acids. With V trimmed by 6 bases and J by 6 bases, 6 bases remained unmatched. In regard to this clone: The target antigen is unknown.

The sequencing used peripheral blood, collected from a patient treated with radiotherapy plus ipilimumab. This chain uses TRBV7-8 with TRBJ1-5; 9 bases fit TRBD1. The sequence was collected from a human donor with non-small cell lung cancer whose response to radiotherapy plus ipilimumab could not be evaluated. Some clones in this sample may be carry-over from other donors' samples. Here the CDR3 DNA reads TGTGCCAGCAGTTACGACAGGGGGGGTCAGCCCCAGCATTTT. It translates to CASSYDRGGQPQHF.